Shown below are 26 T cell receptor beta chains from a single sample sequenced in a study of human T cells and chemical hapten exposure. Stated time point: patch test 1, 2 weeks after DPC sensitization. Specified treatment: therapeutic diphenylcyclopropenone sensitization with weekly scalp DPC. TCRdb reanalysed the RACE reads using MiXCR and keeps one entry per CDR3 protein. The data show around 160,000 distinct CDR3 sequences, roughly 14% seen once. Source: whole blood, taken in connection with sensitization to the hapten diphenylcyclopropenone (DPC). The receptors derive from a woman aged 30 to 39 with alopecia areata. Some clones in this sample may be carry-over from other donors' samples.

This clonotype was recorded at least ten times. The chain employs TRBV27 and TRBJ1-6; D is perhaps TRBD1 (6 bases). CDR3 size: 14 residues. Between the trimmed V and J ends, which lost 6 bases and 8 bases, there was a span of 14 bases. Germline V CDR1 and CDR2: MNHEY, SMNVEV (reference sequence). DNA for the CDR3: TGTGCCAGCAGACCCCCAGGGGAGGATTCACCCCTCCACTTT. Its protein is CASRPPGEDSPLHF.

This clonotype was observed a few times. The chain uses TRBV20-1 and TRBJ2-1; 13 bases line up with TRBD2. Germline V gene sequence: CDR1 DFQATT, CDR2 SNEGSKA (reference sequence). The CDR3 contains 15 residues. With V trimmed by 6 bases and J by 9 bases, 11 bases remained unmatched. This CDR3 is CSARGLAGDYGEQFF. The CDR3 DNA sequence: TGCAGTGCCCGCGGACTAGCGGGAGATTACGGTGAGCAGTTCTTC.

This clonotype occurred a few times. The chain employs TRBV12-3 or TRBV12-4 and TRBJ2-4; TRBD1 matches at 7 bases. The CDR3 is 17 residues long. V was pared by 1 base and J by 2 bases, with 8 bases of the junction left unmatched. The CDR3 nucleotides are TGTGCCAGCAGTTTAGTGAGGGGGCTCGGGACCAAAAACATTCAGTACTTC. Amino acids: CASSLVRGLGTKNIQYF.

V and J are TRBV3-1 and TRBJ1-1, with D possibly being TRBD1 (6 bases). The CDR3 has 15 residues. V was shortened by 1 base and J by 0 bases, with 9 bases between the two germline ends. Germline V gene data show CDR1 as LGHDT and CDR2 as YNNKEL (reference sequence). The CDR3 sequence: CASSQGRGVNTEAFF. CDR3 coding DNA: TGTGCCAGCAGCCAAGGAAGGGGGGTGAACACTGAAGCTTTCTTT. Variable domain in full (rest from reference TRBV3-1 and TRBJ1-1): DTAVSQTPKYLVTQMGNDKSIKCEQNLGHDTMYWYKQDSKKFLKIMFSYNNKELIINETVPNRFSPKSPDKAHLNLHINSLELGDSAVYFCASSQGRGVNTEAFFGQGTRLTVV.

This rearrangement joins TRBV20-1 to TRBJ2-3; D gene ambiguous. This CDR3 has 15 amino acids. Germline assignment: CDR1 DFQATT and CDR2 SNEGSKA (reference sequence). V gave up 0 bases and J gave up 0 bases, with 10 bases separating them. The CDR3 loop reads CSARDTQRSTDTQYF. CDR3 DNA sequence: TGCAGTGCTAGAGATACCCAGCGTAGCACAGATACGCAGTATTTT.

The V and J genes are TRBV20-1 and TRBJ2-3; TRBD2 matches 8 bases. Germline V gives CDR1 DFQATT, CDR2 SNEGSKA (reference sequence). CDR3 length equals 16 residues. With V trimmed by 0 bases and J by 3 bases, 8 bases remained unmatched. This chain's CDR3 is CSARDSPGGSTDTQYF. The CDR3 nucleotides read TGCAGTGCTAGAGATTCCCCGGGGGGGTCAACAGATACGCAGTATTTT.

The J gene is TRBJ2-1, the V gene TRBV6-5, with 15 bases matching TRBD2. After removal of 4 bases from V and 7 bases from J, the junction contained 5 bases not matched to a gene. Germline CDR1 is MNHEY and CDR2 is SVGAGI. CDR3 size: 16 residues. The CDR3 loop is CASSFGGTSGRNEQFF. CDR3 nucleotide sequence: TGTGCCAGCAGTTTTGGAGGGACTAGCGGGAGGAATGAGCAGTTCTTC.

The J gene is TRBJ2-7, the V gene TRBV2, with 10 bases aligning to TRBD1. Germline V gene lookup returns CDR1 SNHLY and CDR2 FYNNEI. V dropped 5 bases and J dropped 7; count of bases not matched to a gene: 8. The CDR3 sequence is 14 residues long. CDR3 in DNA: TGTGCCAGCAGTTTTAGGACAGGGGGAGGGGAGCAGTACTTC. This encodes CASSFRTGGGEQYF.

This clonotype was detected only a few times. The chain uses TRBV2 and TRBJ2-1; unclear D gene. Deletions cut 6 bases from V and 8 bases from J, with 14 bases between. The CDR3 sequence is 13 residues long. Germline V gene data show CDR1 as SNHLY and CDR2 as FYNNEI. The CDR3 here is CASSGPARHEQFF. As DNA, the CDR3 is TGTGCCAGCAGCGGTCCAGCGAGGCATGAGCAGTTCTTC. The complete variable domain, with remaining parts taken from reference TRBV2 and TRBJ2-1, reads EPEVTQTPSHQVTQMGQEVILRCVPISNHLYFYWYRQILGQKVEFLVSFYNNEISEKSEIFDDQFSVERPDGSNFTLKIRSTKLEDSAMYFCASSGPARHEQFFGPGTRLTVL.

The V gene is TRBV5-4, the J gene TRBJ1-1; D call uncertain. Looked up from germline, CDR1 is SGHNT and CDR2 is YYREEE (reference sequence). V was cut by 4 bases and J by 8 bases, with 15 bases left in between. The CDR3 totals 13 residues. CDR3 sequence (DNA): TGTGCCAGCAGCGCGAGCCTTGGTCTCGAAGCTTTCTTT. Translation: CASSASLGLEAFF.

This rearrangement joins TRBV6-6 to TRBJ2-1; 9 bases are a match to TRBD2. This CDR3 spans 16 amino acids. The junction had 6 bases not matched to a gene; V was cut back by 5 bases and J by 1 base. CDR1 and CDR2 (germline): MNHNY, SVGAGI (reference sequence). This chain's CDR3 is CASSPTSGLSYNEQFF. The DNA for the CDR3 is TGTGCCAGCAGTCCAACTAGCGGGCTTTCCTACAATGAGCAGTTCTTC.

This clonotype was counted ten times or more. The gene calls are TRBV7-9 and TRBJ2-3; D call uncertain. Trimming cost V 5 bases and J 8 bases, with 14 bases left between them. Germline lookup yields CDR1 SEHNR and CDR2 FQNEAQ (reference sequence). This CDR3 spans 13 amino acids. DNA of the CDR3: TGTGCCAGCAGCCCCTCCACCCAGGTTACGCAGTATTTT. The encoded protein is CASSPSTQVTQYF.

This rearrangement joins TRBV7-2 to TRBJ1-5; no clear D. The CDR3 runs to 12 residues. Trimming shortened V by 8 bases and J by 2 bases, and 7 bases separated the two germline ends. CDR1 is SGHTA, CDR2 FQGNSA, per germline. The CDR3 sequence is CASQTGNQPQHF. The CDR3 DNA follows: TGTGCCAGCCAAACAGGCAATCAGCCCCAGCATTTT.

This chain links TRBV20-1 with TRBJ2-7; TRBD1 matches 8 bases. Trimming at V came to 1 base and at J to 5 bases, leaving 4 bases not matched to a gene. This CDR3 has 13 amino acids. Germline lookup yields CDR1 DFQATT and CDR2 SNEGSKA (reference sequence). In DNA, the CDR3 is TGCAGTGCTAGAGGGGACAGGACCCACGAGCAGTACTTC. Its protein product is CSARGDRTHEQYF.

Many counts were recorded for this clonotype. The chain employs TRBV2 and TRBJ1-6, with TRBD1 identical over 9 bases. The germline CDR1 and CDR2 sequences are SNHLY and FYNNEI. This CDR3 is built from 14 residues. V was pared by 8 bases and J by 6 bases, with 5 bases of the junction left unmatched. The CDR3 sequence is CASYRDRVNSPLHF. In nucleotides, the CDR3 is TGTGCCAGCTACCGGGACAGGGTTAATTCACCCCTCCACTTT.

For the CDR3, the DNA is TGTGCCAGCAGTTGGGGGACGGATGAAAAACTGTTTTTT. Translated: CASSWGTDEKLFF. This sequence joins TRBV28 and TRBJ1-4; D possibly corresponds to TRBD1 (5 bases). Germline-derived CDR1 and CDR2 are MDHEN and SYDVKM. Trimming pared 4 bases from V and 6 bases from J, leaving 9 bases between. CDR3 length equals 13 residues.

The V gene is TRBV12-5, the J gene TRBJ1-1, with D maybe TRBD1 (6 bases). This CDR3 spans 15 amino acids. The V end lost 1 base, the J end lost 2 bases, and 11 bases lay between the germline ends. Germline V lookup: CDR1 LGHNT, CDR2 FRNRAP. The chain's CDR3 is CASGLELQGNTEAFF. The CDR3 region has the DNA TGTGCTAGTGGTTTGGAGTTACAGGGTAACACTGAAGCTTTCTTT.

This clonotype has a handful of counts. The V call is TRBV27, the J call TRBJ2-5; TRBD2 agrees at 8 bases. Trimming removed 5 bases from V and 4 bases from J; junction bases left unmatched: 9. Germline V gene data show CDR1 as MNHEY and CDR2 as SMNVEV (reference sequence). The CDR3 is 15 amino acids. CDR3 sequence reads: CASSQLAGRSETQYF. Here the CDR3 DNA reads TGTGCCAGCAGTCAGTTAGCGGGAAGGTCAGAGACCCAGTACTTC.

This clonotype has more than one count but fewer than ten. The rearrangement joins TRBV6-2 or TRBV6-3 to TRBJ2-7; D is undetermined. This CDR3 is built from 14 residues. V was cut by 1 base and J by 2 bases, with 9 bases left in between. The germline V gene encodes CDR1 MNHEY and CDR2 SVGEGT. The CDR3 protein is CASSYLLKPYEQYF. In nucleotides, the CDR3 is TGTGCCAGCAGTTACTTACTAAAACCCTACGAGCAGTACTTC.

This chain connects TRBV28 to TRBJ2-1; 8 bases align to TRBD2. With 3 bases clipped from V and 2 bases from J, the junction kept 6 bases outside the gene matches. Germline CDR1 and CDR2: MDHEN and SYDVKM. The CDR3 has 16 residues. The CDR3: CASSLSAGAPYNEQFF. DNA for the CDR3: TGTGCCAGCAGTTTGTCAGCGGGGGCACCCTACAATGAGCAGTTCTTC.

CDR3 bases: TGCAGCTCCGGGACAGGGGACTATGGCTACACCTTC. Translating gives CSSGTGDYGYTF. The chain couples TRBV29-1 to TRBJ1-2; 10 bases map to TRBD1. Germline V gene sequence: CDR1 SQVTM, CDR2 ANQGSEA. CDR3 length: 12 residues. Unmatched junction bases numbered 3, after V lost 8 bases and J lost 3 bases.

The sample holds a few counts of this clonotype. This rearrangement joins TRBV18 to TRBJ2-2; D uncertain. Germline CDR1 reads KGHSH; CDR2 reads LQKENI. This CDR3 is built from 12 residues. V was trimmed by 3 bases and J by 4 bases, leaving 3 bases between them. The CDR3 coding sequence is TGTGCCAGCTCACCGGTCACCGGGGAGCTGTTTTTT. It translates to CASSPVTGELFF.

The chain carries TRBV20-1 and TRBJ1-1; 7 nucleotides line up with TRBD1. The CDR3 covers 14 residues. Trimming at V came to 5 bases and at J to 0 bases, leaving 6 bases not matched to a gene. Germline V gives CDR1 DFQATT, CDR2 SNEGSKA (reference sequence). The chain's CDR3 is CSAEGTVMNTEAFF. The CDR3 bases are TGCAGTGCTGAGGGGACAGTTATGAACACTGAAGCTTTCTTT.

The chain links TRBV6-5 to TRBJ2-5; 10 bases line up with TRBD1. This CDR3 is built from 13 residues. V shed 6 bases, J shed 4 bases, and the junction held 2 bases outside the gene matches. Germline lookup yields CDR1 MNHEY and CDR2 SVGAGI. CDR3 in amino acids: CASRRTGGETQYF. The CDR3 bases are TGTGCCAGCAGGCGGACAGGGGGAGAGACCCAGTACTTC.

The rearrangement joins TRBV7-9 to TRBJ1-2; D is unresolved. The CDR3 has 15 residues. Germline values: CDR1 SEHNR, CDR2 FQNEAQ (reference sequence). The germline V and J ends were trimmed by 0 bases and 2 bases, with 10 bases remaining between them. CDR3: CASSLATTTNYGYTF. CDR3 coding DNA: TGTGCCAGCAGCTTAGCTACGACAACAAACTATGGCTACACCTTC.

The table lists this clonotype with a few counts. This chain connects TRBV29-1 to TRBJ2-3; 7 bases align to TRBD1. J was trimmed by 2 bases and V by 4 bases; bases with no gene match: 6. The germline V gene encodes CDR1 SQVTM and CDR2 ANQGSEA. The CDR3 is 14 amino acids. In DNA, the CDR3 is TGCAGCGTTGCCCCGACAGGGTTCACAGATACGCAGTATTTT. Protein: CSVAPTGFTDTQYF.